The rows below give T cell receptor beta chains drawn from one sample of a study of T cell responses to AZD1222 COVID-19 vaccine. Using immunoSEQ multiplex PCR, the repertoire was profiled, and TCRdb retains in-frame clones only, with some absent. The sample holds roughly 150,000 clones, roughly 87% seen once. The sample consisted of peripheral blood, taken 28 days after the second AZD1222 dose. The receptors come from an adult who received the AZD1222 COVID-19 vaccine. CDR3s include the opening cysteine and the closing phenylalanine or tryptophan. Each record gives: V gene, CDR3 length, J gene, D gene, clone size, CDR3 DNA, CDR3 protein. The D gene is left open where the match is weak. The listing skips clone size in some rows; elsewhere it reads once, few, many or a size class.

>TRBV7-9|16|TRBJ1-2|TRBD1|.
TGTGCCAGCAGCCACGTCAACAGGGGAGAGGGCTATGGCTACACCTTC
CASSHVNRGEGYGYTF
>TRBV7-2|16|TRBJ2-1|TRBD2|.
TGTGCCAGCAGCTTATCTAGCGGGGGGGCCAGGAATGAGCAGTTCTTC
CASSLSSGGARNEQFF
>TRBV7-9|13|TRBJ1-1|.|.
TGTGCCAGCAGCTCGGGCCAGAACACTGAAGCTTTCTTT
CASSSGQNTEAFF
>TRBV11-2|14|TRBJ1-2|.|few
TGTGCCAGCAGCTTAATCACACCGTCTCGGGGCTACACCTTC
CASSLITPSRGYTF
>TRBV12-3/TRBV12-4|13|TRBJ1-5|.|.
TGTGCCAGCAGTTTCAATAGCAATCAGCCCCAGCATTTT
CASSFNSNQPQHF
>TRBV11-2|15|TRBJ1-2|.|.
TGTGCCAGCAGCTTAGAGGGGGGCTCAAACTATGGCTACACCTTC
CASSLEGGSNYGYTF
>TRBV12-3/TRBV12-4|13|TRBJ2-2|.|once
TGTGCCAGCAGTTTAGTAGGGCCCGGGGAGCTGTTTTTT
CASSLVGPGELFF
>TRBV7-9|13|TRBJ1-1|TRBD1|.
TGTGCCAGTTCCTCAGGGGGTCGGACTGAAGCTTTCTTT
CASSSGGRTEAFF
>TRBV7-8|14|TRBJ1-6|.|.
TGTGCCAGCAGCTTGGACGGTAATAATTCACCCCTCCACTTT
CASSLDGNNSPLHF
>TRBV15|16|TRBJ1-2|.|.
TGTGCCACCAGCAGAGATCGGGGGGATATTAACTATGGCTACACCTTC
CATSRDRGDINYGYTF
>TRBV4-2|15|TRBJ2-7|TRBD2|.
TGTGCCAGCAGCCCCGTAGCGGGGGGCTCCTACGAGCAGTACTTC
CASSPVAGGSYEQYF
>TRBV7-8|15|TRBJ1-5|TRBD1|.
TGTGCCAGCAGCTTAGCGTCCCAGGGGGATCAGCCCCAGCATTTT
CASSLASQGDQPQHF
>TRBV3-1/TRBV3-2|15|TRBJ2-7|.|.
TGTGCCAGCAGCAACACGGGGGACAGCTCCTACGAGCAGTACTTC
CASSNTGDSSYEQYF
>TRBV21-1|15|TRBJ2-7|.|.
TGTGCCAGCACCACTGGCGGGGGGCTAAGGGACGAGCAGTACTTC
CASTTGGGLRDEQYF
>TRBV7-2|16|TRBJ1-2|.|.
TGTGCCAGCAGCTTAGATGCGTGGTCAGGCCAATATGGCTACACCTTC
CASSLDAWSGQYGYTF
>TRBV24-1|15|TRBJ2-1|.|.
TGTGCCACCAGTGATTCCCAGAACAGGGACAATGAGCAGTTCTTC
CATSDSQNRDNEQFF
>TRBV12-5|18|TRBJ1-1|.|.
TGTGCTAGTGGTTTGGTTGCCGGCTCTGGACAAAGGAGCACTGAAGCTTTCTTT
CASGLVAGSGQRSTEAFF
>TRBV29-1|14|TRBJ2-3|TRBD1|.
TGCAGCGTTGGAGGGACAGGGGGGACAGATACGCAGTATTTT
CSVGGTGGTDTQYF
>TRBV4-2|17|TRBJ1-2|TRBD1|few
TGTGCCAGCAGCCAAGACTCCGGGACAGTCCTTTGGGTTGGCTACACCTTC
CASSQDSGTVLWVGYTF
>TRBV5-1|14|TRBJ2-1|TRBD2|.
TGCGCCAGCAGGTCCATTCTTAGCGGGGCGGAGCAGTTCTTC
CASRSILSGAEQFF
>TRBV4-2|14|TRBJ2-2|.|.
TGTGCCAGCAGCCAAGCGACAGCCACCGGGGAGCTGTTTTTT
CASSQATATGELFF
>TRBV10-1|14|TRBJ2-7|.|.
TGCGCCAGCAGCCCACAGGGTGAAGTCTACGAGCAGTACTTC
CASSPQGEVYEQYF
>TRBV3-1/TRBV3-2|14|TRBJ2-1|.|.
TGTGCCAGCAGCCAAGAACCCCGCCAGGGTGAGCAGTTCTTC
CASSQEPRQGEQFF
>TRBV29-1|12|TRBJ2-1|.|.
TGCAGCGTTGAAGACCCACTAACTGAGCAGTTCTTC
CSVEDPLTEQFF
>TRBV4-1|17|TRBJ1-2|.|.
TGCGCCAGCAGCTACGACCTCCCCAGGAGCCTCAACTATGGCTACACCTTC
CASSYDLPRSLNYGYTF
>TRBV30|15|TRBJ1-2|.|few
TGTGCCTGGAGTCCGGGACCCAGCGGAATCTATGGCTACACCTTC
CAWSPGPSGIYGYTF
>TRBV29-1|12|TRBJ2-7|TRBD1|.
TGCAGCGTATCGGGACAGACCTACGAGCAGTACTTC
CSVSGQTYEQYF
>TRBV5-4|14|TRBJ1-6|TRBD1|.
TGTGCCAGCAGCCCGGACAGGGAACATTCACCCCTCCACTTT
CASSPDREHSPLHF
>TRBV4-3|13|TRBJ1-6|TRBD1|.
TGCGCCAGCAGCCGGAACAGGGGTTCACCCCTCCACTTT
CASSRNRGSPLHF
>TRBV29-1|13|TRBJ1-1|TRBD1|.
TGCAGCGTTGGACAGGGATGGGGGACTGAAGCTTTCTTT
CSVGQGWGTEAFF
>TRBV5-6|15|TRBJ2-5|TRBD1|.
TGTGCCAGCAGCCTGAGAGGGGGCGGAGGAGAGACCCAGTACTTC
CASSLRGGGGETQYF
>TRBV12-5|11|TRBJ1-1|.|.
TGTGCTAGTAGACCGGCGGGGGAAGCTTTCTTT
CASRPAGEAFF
>TRBV21-1|13|TRBJ2-2|.|.
TGTGCCAGCAGCAATGGGGGTCCCGGGGAGCTGTTTTTT
CASSNGGPGELFF
>TRBV2|14|TRBJ1-2|.|once
TGTGCCAGCAGTGAGGAAGGAGGGTTCGGTGGCTACACCTTC
CASSEEGGFGGYTF
>TRBV12-5|13|TRBJ1-1|TRBD1|.
TGTGCTAGTGGTTCCCACAGGGGCACTGAAGCTTTCTTT
CASGSHRGTEAFF
>TRBV3-1/TRBV3-2|12|TRBJ1-2|.|.
TGTGCCAGCAGTCACACTCAGGGAGGCTACACCTTC
CASSHTQGGYTF
>TRBV19|12|TRBJ1-1|.|.
TGTGCCAGTAGACAGGGCGGCACTGAAGCTTTCTTT
CASRQGGTEAFF
>TRBV10-2|14|TRBJ1-2|.|.
TGCGCCAGCAGTGTAGGCAGGGGCATTGGGAGCTACACCTTC
CASSVGRGIGSYTF
>TRBV12-3/TRBV12-4|13|TRBJ1-1|.|.
TGTGCCAGCAGTTTTACCTTGAACACTGAAGCTTTCTTT
CASSFTLNTEAFF
>TRBV11-2|15|TRBJ1-4|TRBD1|.
TGTGCCAGCAGCTACTCAGGGGGAACTAATGAAAAACTGTTTTTT
CASSYSGGTNEKLFF
>TRBV30|15|TRBJ1-3|.|.
TGTGCCTGGAGTGGGGGGAAGCTCTCTGGAAACACCATATATTTT
CAWSGGKLSGNTIYF
>TRBV2|17|TRBJ2-3|TRBD1|few
TGTGCCAGCATGGGGTCGAACAGGGGTAGGGGCACAGATACGCAGTATTTT
CASMGSNRGRGTDTQYF
>TRBV6-5|14|TRBJ1-3|TRBD1|.
TGTGCCAGCAGCCGAGACAGGGCTAAAAACACCATATATTTT
CASSRDRAKNTIYF
>TRBV4-1|18|TRBJ1-6|.|.
TGCGCCAGCAGCCAATTGGGGCAGGCGATCTCCTATAATTCACCCCTCCACTTT
CASSQLGQAISYNSPLHF
>TRBV4-1|16|TRBJ1-2|.|.
TGCGCCAGCAGCCAAGAACGGCCAGGGTTAGCCTATGGCTACACCTTC
CASSQERPGLAYGYTF
>TRBV2|15|TRBJ2-7|.|.
TGTGCCAGCAGTGGGCACCTATCAGGGGTTAGCGAGCAGTACTTC
CASSGHLSGVSEQYF
>TRBV7-9|15|TRBJ1-2|.|.
TGTGCCAGCAGCCAAGACAGGACAAGGTTGCATGGCTACACCTTC
CASSQDRTRLHGYTF
>TRBV29-1|15|TRBJ2-1|TRBD2|.
TGCAGCGTCGCCCGGGCGGGGGTGTCTTTCAATGAGCAGTTCTTC
CSVARAGVSFNEQFF
>TRBV6-5|15|TRBJ1-2|TRBD1|.
TGTGCCAGCAGTTACTGGACAGGGGGACCTTATGGCTACACCTTC
CASSYWTGGPYGYTF
>TRBV2|13|TRBJ2-7|.|.
TGTGCCAGCAGTCGATCAGCCTCCTACGAGCAGTACTTC
CASSRSASYEQYF
>TRBV5-1|14|TRBJ1-2|.|once
TGCGCCAGCAGCTTTGAGGATTCTAACTATGGCTACACCTTC
CASSFEDSNYGYTF